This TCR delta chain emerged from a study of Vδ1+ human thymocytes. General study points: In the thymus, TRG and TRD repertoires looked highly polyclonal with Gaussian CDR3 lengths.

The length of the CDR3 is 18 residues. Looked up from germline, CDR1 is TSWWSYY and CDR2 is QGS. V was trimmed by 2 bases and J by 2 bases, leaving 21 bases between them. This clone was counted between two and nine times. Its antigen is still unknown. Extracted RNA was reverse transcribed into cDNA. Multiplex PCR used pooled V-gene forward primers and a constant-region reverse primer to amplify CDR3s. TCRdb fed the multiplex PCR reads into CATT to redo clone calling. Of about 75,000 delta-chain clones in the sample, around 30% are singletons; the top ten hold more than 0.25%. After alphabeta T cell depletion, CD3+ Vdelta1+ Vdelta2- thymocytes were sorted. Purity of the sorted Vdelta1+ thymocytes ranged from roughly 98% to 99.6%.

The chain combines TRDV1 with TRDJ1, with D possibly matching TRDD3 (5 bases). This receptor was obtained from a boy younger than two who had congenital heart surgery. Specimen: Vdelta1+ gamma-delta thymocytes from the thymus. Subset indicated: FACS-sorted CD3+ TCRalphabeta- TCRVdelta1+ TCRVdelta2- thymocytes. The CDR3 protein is CALGESHLVTGSTDKLIF. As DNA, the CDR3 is TGTGCTCTTGGGGAAAGCCATCTTGTGACTGGTTCTACCGATAAACTCATCTTT.